This T cell receptor beta chain was profiled in a study of blood T cell repertoires in COVID-19. Membership in each cohort depended on participant-reported clinical history. TCRdb keeps only in-frame clones here, not all; method: immunoSEQ multiplex PCR. The table shows more than 150,000 clones, with around 80% occurring only once. The V gene's germline CDR1 is SGHRS and CDR2 YFSETQ. Trimming took 0 bases from V and 3 from J; bases not matched to a gene: 9. The CDR3 is 16 residues long. The sample comprised PBMCs or T cells enriched from blood (not recorded which). The V and J genes are TRBV5-1 and TRBJ2-7; 7 bases are shared with TRBD2. This TCR came from a man between 60 and 75 years old who had been exposed to COVID-19. For the CDR3, the DNA is TGCGCCAGCAGCTTGGAGGGCGGGAGTAAGAGCTACGAGCAGTACTTC. Its translation is CASSLEGGSKSYEQYF.